This T cell receptor (beta chain) was observed in a study of blood T cells in healthy people across ages. The second PCR ran about 6 to 12 cycles with a sample-barcoded 5' primer and J-beta primers. TCRdb analysed the 5' RACE reads with MiXCR anew, one entry per CDR3 protein. The repertoire holds roughly 1,100,000 distinct CDR3 sequences, with almost 25% as singletons. This CDR3 contains 16 residues. CDR1 and CDR2 from the germline V gene are SGHVS and FNYEAQ. Trimming took 0 bases from V and 0 from J, leaving 9 bases between them. The same data also went into a second study, on T cells of mothers and their children.

Sample: blood. This TCR was recovered from a girl aged 2-10 years in good health. The V and J genes are TRBV7-6 and TRBJ2-1, with D possibly matching TRBD2 (6 bases). The CDR3 is CASSLAPGGSYNEQFF. DNA of the CDR3: TGTGCCAGCAGCTTAGCACCCGGGGGCTCCTACAATGAGCAGTTCTTC.